The 15 T cell receptor beta chains given below trace back to one sample, sequenced in a study of identifying expanded T cells in peripheral blood. The assay was immunoSEQ multiplex PCR, and TCRdb's table has in-frame clones only and misses some. The table includes about 78,000 clones, approximately 85% detected once. The source material was blood. Source of these receptors: a person between 18 and 75 years old in good health.

The V call is TRBV29-1, the J call TRBJ1-1, with D unclear. Per germline, CDR1 SQVTM and CDR2 ANQGSEA. V was cut by 5 bases and J by 0 bases, with 10 bases left in between. The CDR3 is 13 residues long. CDR3 protein: CSVYSIMNTEAFF. The CDR3, as DNA: TGCAGCGTTTACAGTATAATGAACACTGAAGCTTTCTTT.

V and J are TRBV7-2 and TRBJ2-1; tentative D call: TRBD1 (6 bases). From germline, CDR1 is SGHTA and CDR2 FQGNSA. There are 14 residues in the CDR3. Trimming took 6 bases from V and 6 from J, leaving 15 bases between them. In DNA form, the CDR3 reads TGTGCCAGCAGTTCACCGGGACACCCCAATGAGCAGTTCTTC. It codes for CASSSPGHPNEQFF. Full variable domain (outside the CDR3, taken from reference TRBV7-2 and TRBJ2-1): GAGVSQSPSNKVTEKGKDVELRCDPISGHTALYWYRQSLGQGLEFLIYFQGNSAPDKSGLPSDRFSAERTGGSVSTLTIQRTQQEDSAVYLCASSSPGHPNEQFFGPGTRLTVL.

The chain combines TRBV29-1 with TRBJ1-2, with 7 bases aligning to TRBD1. Germline V gene lookup returns CDR1 SQVTM and CDR2 ANQGSEA. The CDR3 has 14 amino acids. Trimming removed 6 bases from V and 5 bases from J; junction bases left unmatched: 12. Written as DNA, the CDR3 is TGCAGCGTCCGTGTCGACAGGGAGGCGTATGGCTACACCTTC. This codes for CSVRVDREAYGYTF.

The V gene is TRBV18, the J gene TRBJ2-7, with 10 bases matching TRBD2. The germline V gene encodes CDR1 KGHSH and CDR2 LQKENI. The V and J ends lost 3 bases and 3 bases, in that order; junction bases with no gene match: 5. The CDR3 is made up of 15 amino acids. Here the CDR3 DNA reads TGTGCCAGCTCACCGGCGCCTAGCGGGAGCTACGAGCAGTACTTC. Translating it yields CASSPAPSGSYEQYF. Looking up the rest from reference TRBV18 and TRBJ2-7 gives the full variable domain: NAGVMQNPRHLVRRRGQEARLRCSPMKGHSHVYWYRQLPEEGLKFMVYLQKENIIDESGMPKERFSAEFPKEGPSILRIQQVVRGDSAAYFCASSPAPSGSYEQYFGPGTRLTVT.

The chain is built from TRBV5-1 and TRBJ2-7, with a tentative D call TRBD2 (5 bases). The CDR3 contains 15 residues. Germline V gene sequence: CDR1 SGHRS, CDR2 YFSETQ. V lost 4 bases, J lost 3 bases, and 17 bases lay in between. The CDR3 sequence is CASSVAAGRGYEQYF. The CDR3 coding sequence is TGCGCCAGCAGCGTGGCCGCGGGTAGAGGCTACGAGCAGTACTTC.

The chain combines TRBV7-2 with TRBJ2-3; TRBD2 is a possible D gene (6 bases). The CDR3 runs 15 residues. Germline CDR1 is SGHTA and CDR2 is FQGNSA. Trimming pared 1 base from V and 5 bases from J, leaving 13 bases between. The CDR3 protein is CASSLVFVGGDTQYF. CDR3 DNA sequence: TGTGCCAGCAGCTTAGTATTCGTCGGGGGAGATACGCAGTATTTT.

This clone was detected only a few times. This rearrangement joins TRBV15 to TRBJ2-5, with 9 nucleotides matching TRBD1. The CDR3 runs to 16 residues. With 1 base clipped from V and 5 bases from J, the junction kept 8 bases outside the gene matches. Germline CDR1 and CDR2: LNHNV and YYDKDF (reference sequence). CDR3 bases: TGTGCCACCAGCAGAGGGGAGACAGGGGGAGGGGAGACCCAGTACTTC. Residues: CATSRGETGGGETQYF.

This chain links TRBV5-1 with TRBJ1-4; no definite D call. Trimming pared 0 bases from V and 5 bases from J, leaving 5 bases between. This CDR3 comprises 13 residues. In germline, CDR1 is SGHRS, CDR2 YFSETQ. CDR3 protein: CASSLVQNEKLFF. For the CDR3, the DNA is TGCGCCAGCAGCTTGGTACAGAATGAAAAACTGTTTTTT.

The CDR3 DNA is TGTGCCAGCAGTGATATGACAGGGGGCGGTAACACCGGGGAGCTGTTTTTT. Translating it yields CASSDMTGGGNTGELFF. This chain connects TRBV28 to TRBJ2-2; 10 bases line up with TRBD1. The CDR3 contains 17 residues. CDR1 and CDR2 (germline): MDHEN, SYDVKM. After removal of 5 bases from V and 2 bases from J, the junction contained 8 bases not matched to a gene.

The chain couples TRBV4-3 to TRBJ2-4; maybe TRBD1 (6 bases). V lost 1 base and J lost 4, with 17 bases in between. The CDR3 extends over 17 amino acids. Germline V gene sequence: CDR1 LGHNA, CDR2 YSLEER. CDR3 region: CASSQGIGGTAKNIQYF. Here the CDR3 DNA reads TGCGCCAGCAGCCAAGGTATAGGGGGAACGGCAAAAAACATTCAGTACTTC.

This clone appeared a few times. V is TRBV19 and J is TRBJ1-1; 11 positions match TRBD1. Germline V lookup: CDR1 LNHDA, CDR2 SQIVND (reference sequence). The CDR3 loop spans 15 amino acids. With V trimmed by 6 bases and J by 6 bases, 9 bases remained unmatched. The CDR3 region has the DNA TGTGCCAGTAGCCCGGACAGGGGGCCGGGCCCTGAAGCTTTCTTT. Translated: CASSPDRGPGPEAFF.

CDR3 region: CASSQWTDTQYF. The CDR3 DNA follows: TGTGCCAGCAGCCAGTGGACAGATACGCAGTATTTT. The gene calls are TRBV14 and TRBJ2-3; D ambiguous. V shed 3 bases and J shed 3 bases, with 4 bases lying between them. Germline CDR1 is SGHDN and CDR2 is FVKESK. CDR3 length: 12 residues.

The J gene is TRBJ2-3, the V gene TRBV7-9, with D hard to call. The CDR3 extends over 15 amino acids. The germline V and J ends were trimmed by 0 bases and 1 base, with 8 bases remaining between them. The germline V gene has CDR1 SEHNR and CDR2 FQNEAQ (reference sequence). CDR3 in amino acids: CASSLAGSGTDTQYF. The CDR3, as DNA: TGTGCCAGCAGCTTAGCCGGGTCGGGCACAGATACGCAGTATTTT. The complete variable domain, with remaining parts taken from reference TRBV7-9 and TRBJ2-3, reads DTGVSQNPRHKITKRGQNVTFRCDPISEHNRLYWYRQTLGQGPEFLTYFQNEAQLEKSRLLSDRFSAERPKGSFSTLEIQRTEQGDSAMYLCASSLAGSGTDTQYFGPGTRLTVL.

This clone was counted once. The chain has TRBV28 and TRBJ2-3; 7 bases align to TRBD2. Looked up from germline, CDR1 is MDHEN and CDR2 is SYDVKM. The trim removed 3 bases at V and 0 bases at J, leaving 0 bases unmatched. The CDR3 runs to 14 residues. In DNA, the CDR3 is TGTGCCAGCAGTTTGGGGGGGAGCACAGATACGCAGTATTTT. Translated: CASSLGGSTDTQYF.

V gene TRBV5-1 combines with J gene TRBJ2-1, with 12 positions matching TRBD2. The germline CDR1 and CDR2 sequences are SGHRS and YFSETQ. This CDR3 is built from 17 residues. V was pared by 3 bases and J by 7 bases, with 11 bases of the junction left unmatched. CDR3 sequence: CASSSVTSGSSGNEQFF. The CDR3 DNA reads as TGCGCCAGCAGCTCAGTGACTAGCGGGAGCTCCGGGAATGAGCAGTTCTTC. The full variable domain, rest sourced from reference TRBV5-1 and TRBJ2-1, is KAGVTQTPRYLIKTRGQQVTLSCSPISGHRSVSWYQQTPGQGLQFLFEYFSETQRNKGNFPGRFSGRQFSNSRSEMNVSTLELGDSALYLCASSSVTSGSSGNEQFFGPGTRLTVL.